The entry below gives a single TCR beta chain sequence along with its context. The antigen is not known. CDR1 is SGHAT and CDR2 is FQNNGV in the germline V gene. V lost 2 bases and J lost 8, with 12 bases in between. CDR3 length: 14 amino acids. As every portion of the isolated RNA was reverse transcribed, the sequencing read expressed TCRB transcripts. The table came from immunoSEQ multiplex PCR; TCRdb's copy has only in-frame clones and leaves some out. The sample records over 500,000 clones, roughly 16% being singletons. This sample is part of a study of beta chain features in type 1 diabetes. Study results and limitations: VDJ junctions from patients with type 1 diabetes contained fewer insertions and more deletions. In all four CD4+ subsets, TCRB CDR3 length was significantly, moderately reduced in type 1 diabetes.

Material: naive CD4+ T cells from blood. The chain recombines TRBV11-2 with TRBJ1-4; maybe TRBD1 (6 bases). The sequence was collected from a young man in good health. CDR3 sequence: CASSLIYRAEKLFF. The CDR3 DNA is TGTGCCAGCAGCTTAATCTACAGGGCCGAAAAACTGTTTTTT.